A single T cell receptor (beta chain) is shown here with its context. The data were taken from a study of blood T cell repertoires in COVID-19. Overall study context: Acute-phase and convalescent COVID-19 samples originated in the United States, Italy and Spain.

The CDR3 is made up of 16 amino acids. V shed 5 bases and J 1 base; nucleotides not matched to a gene: 8. The germline V gene encodes CDR1 SNHLY and CDR2 FYNNEI. While infection was still active, Seattle patients were enrolled and then followed longitudinally. Sequencing was performed with immunoSEQ multiplex PCR; in TCRdb, only in-frame clones are kept and a portion is missing. This table holds 310,000 or so clones, 90% to 95% found once. The specimen was peripheral blood. This sequence joins TRBV2 and TRBJ2-3; 8 bases map to TRBD2. The receptor comes from a woman aged 25-40 years with COVID-19, enrolled during active disease. The CDR3 nucleotides read TGTGCCAGCAGTAAAGGCACTAGCGGACGCACAGATACGCAGTATTTT. Protein: CASSKGTSGRTDTQYF.